The 10 T cell receptor beta chains below were found in one sample sequenced in a study of T cells in Graves' hyperthyroidism and ophthalmopathy (dated by TCRdb to about 2019). The library was obtained by multiplex PCR. Sequencer: Illumina HiSeq 2000. The TCR beta CDR3 regions were amplified from the RNA transcripts. The TCR CDR3 was subjected to a first round of RT-PCR using the HTBI primer set and the Qiagen OneStep RT-PCR kit. TCRdb passed the public sequencing reads through fastp at Q25 and MiXCR, retaining productive beta sequences. Each entry is one CDR3 protein sequence, shown with its most common DNA and genes. The sample table lists more than 450,000 distinct CDR3 sequences, around 13% of them with a count of one. The ten largest clones take up 11% to 15% of the sample. The sequenced sample was blood. The receptors were sampled from a woman aged 35 to 49 with Graves' hyperthyroidism.

The table lists this clonotype with many counts. CDR3 amino acids: CSAKFGRAAYNEQFF. For the CDR3, the DNA is TGCAGTGCAAAATTCGGGAGGGCCGCCTACAATGAGCAGTTCTTC. V is TRBV20-1 and J is TRBJ2-1; TRBD2 aligns across 8 bases. V lost 6 bases, J lost 2 bases, and 9 bases stayed unmatched. The CDR3 contains 15 residues. CDR1 and CDR2 from the germline V gene are DFQATT and SNEGSKA (reference sequence).

This clonotype was seen at least ten times. The chain joins TRBV27 to TRBJ2-7, with D possibly TRBD2 on 5 matching bases. The CDR3 runs 15 residues. Trimming took 1 base from V and 2 from J, leaving 12 bases between them. From germline, CDR1 is MNHEY and CDR2 SMNVEV (reference sequence). CDR3 residues: CASSLYGNTPYEQYF. The DNA for the CDR3 is TGTGCCAGCAGTTTATACGGGAACACGCCCTACGAGCAGTACTTC.

This clonotype occurred many times. The chain has TRBV20-1 and TRBJ2-5; TRBD1 matches 7 bases. The J segment lost 1 base and the V segment lost 0 bases, leaving 5 bases of the junction unmatched. The germline V gene encodes CDR1 DFQATT and CDR2 SNEGSKA (reference sequence). This CDR3 has 15 amino acids. CDR3 nucleotides: TGCAGTGCTAGAGATAGAACAGGGGTCCAAGAGACCCAGTACTTC. Its translation: CSARDRTGVQETQYF.

This clonotype showed up just a few times. The chain carries TRBV20-1 and TRBJ1-5, with 8 nucleotides matching TRBD1. The CDR3 covers 13 residues. J lost 6 bases, V lost 6 bases, and 7 bases had no gene match. Germline V gene lookup returns CDR1 DFQATT and CDR2 SNEGSKA (reference sequence). The CDR3 spells CSARTGQGQPQHF. In nucleotides, the CDR3 is TGCAGTGCAAGGACAGGGCAGGGTCAGCCCCAGCATTTT.

This clonotype was observed at least ten times. The chain recombines TRBV5-5 with TRBJ1-1; D is uncertain. CDR3 length: 15 residues. Germline values: CDR1 SGHKS, CDR2 YYEKEE (reference sequence). Trimming shortened V by 6 bases and J by 1 base, and 16 bases separated the two germline ends. Here the CDR3 DNA reads TGTGCCAGCAATCCCGGAGGGTTTGCGAACACTGAAGCTTTCTTT. Residues: CASNPGGFANTEAFF.

This clonotype has at least ten counts. One end of the junction fails to match germline, which may point to a read error. V and J are TRBV7-7 and TRBJ2-1; no firm D call. This CDR3 region has 14 residues. Germline CDR1 and CDR2: SSHAT and FNYEAQ (reference sequence). As DNA, the CDR3 is TGTGCTAGCAGCCCGACCACAGCCGACAATGAGCAGTTCTTC. Its translation: CASSPTTADNEQFF.

This clonotype was recorded at least ten times. The chain has TRBV7-9 and TRBJ2-7; TRBD2 matches 14 bases. The V and J ends lost 3 bases and 6 bases, in that order; junction bases with no gene match: 7. Germline V gene sequence: CDR1 SEHNR, CDR2 FQNEAQ (reference sequence). There are 16 residues in the CDR3. Here the CDR3 reads CASSFGLAGGGFEQYF. CDR3 DNA sequence: TGTGCCAGCAGCTTCGGACTAGCGGGAGGTGGGTTCGAGCAGTACTTC. The whole variable domain, filled in from reference TRBV7-9 and TRBJ2-7, reads DTGVSQNPRHKITKRGQNVTFRCDPISEHNRLYWYRQTLGQGPEFLTYFQNEAQLEKSRLLSDRFSAERPKGSFSTLEIQRTEQGDSAMYLCASSFGLAGGGFEQYFGPGTRLTVT.

As for this clonotype: This may arise from a read error, as a much more abundant clone is one base away. This rearrangement joins TRBV2 to TRBJ2-1; no clear D gene. This CDR3 region has 10 residues. The V end lost 3 bases, the J end lost 8 bases, and 2 bases lay between the germline ends. Looked up from germline, CDR1 is SNHLY and CDR2 is FYNNEI. CDR3 DNA: TGTGCCAGCAGTGATCATGAGCAGTTCTTC. Translation gives CASSDHEQFF.

Ten or more counts support this clonotype. The chain is built from TRBV5-1 and TRBJ1-6; TRBD1 matches 7 bases. CDR3 length: 14 residues. J gave up 9 bases and V 4 bases, and 7 bases lay outside the gene matches. CDR1 and CDR2 (germline): SGHRS, YFSETQ. Here the CDR3 reads CASSPGQDASPLHF. In DNA form, the CDR3 reads TGCGCCAGCAGCCCTGGACAGGACGCTTCACCCCTCCACTTT.

The sample holds a few counts of this clonotype. This chain uses TRBV5-1 with TRBJ2-7, with TRBD2 as a possible D gene (6 bases). This CDR3 spans 16 amino acids. V lost 0 bases to trimming and J lost 2 bases, with 15 bases between them. The germline V gene has CDR1 SGHRS and CDR2 YFSETQ. The CDR3 coding sequence is TGCGCCAGCAGCTTGGGTGCTGGGGGACTGGCCTACGAGCAGTACTTC. It encodes CASSLGAGGLAYEQYF.